Listed here are 3 T cell receptor beta chains from one sample, sequenced in a study of OX40 agonist ivuxolimab in advanced cancers. The assay was immunoSEQ multiplex PCR, and TCRdb's table has in-frame clones only and misses some. The profile shows tens of thousands of clones, 75% to 90% of them singletons. This sample comprised CD4+ or CD8+ T cells sorted from blood, obtained in a trial of the OX40 agonist ivuxolimab. These receptors were collected from an adult with an advanced solid tumor such as melanoma, head and neck, liver or kidney cancer.

The chain joins TRBV7-3 to TRBJ2-5; TRBD1 is a possible D gene (6 bases). Deletions cut 0 bases from V and 1 base from J, with 6 bases between. The CDR3 extends over 14 amino acids. Germline lookup yields CDR1 SGHTA and CDR2 FQGTGA. This CDR3 is CASSLTGGQETQYF. The CDR3 DNA reads TGTGCCAGCAGCTTAACAGGGGGCCAAGAGACCCAGTACTTC.

This clone is labeled as medium-sized (0.01 to 0.1%). The chain combines TRBV7-3 with TRBJ2-5, with a possible D match to TRBD2 (5 bases). This CDR3 comprises 15 residues. The V end lost 1 base, the J end lost 4 bases, and 13 bases lay between the germline ends. The germline V gene encodes CDR1 SGHTA and CDR2 FQGTGA. The CDR3 here is CASSLRGGRRETQYF. CDR3 nucleotide sequence: TGTGCCAGCAGCTTAAGGGGTGGGAGAAGAGAGACCCAGTACTTC.

This clone was found a few times. The gene calls are TRBV30 and TRBJ1-5; no firm D call. This CDR3 is 13 amino acids long. CDR1 GTSNPN and CDR2 SVGIG come from the germline V gene (reference sequence). Trimming took 5 bases from V and 6 from J, leaving 14 bases between them. The CDR3: CAWSGPDSQPQHF. In nucleotides, the CDR3 is TGTGCCTGGTCGGGTCCAGATAGTCAGCCCCAGCATTTT.